The rows below give T cell receptor beta chains drawn from one sample of a study of shared clonotypes between healthy human individuals. Profiling relied on immunoSEQ multiplex PCR, and the TCRdb table lists in-frame clones only, not all of them. Of about 820,000 clones listed, around 93% were seen once; the top ten hold 20% to 30%. Sequencing input: naive CD8+ T cells sorted from blood. The receptors come from a man aged 25 to 45 in good health. Both conserved end residues are part of each CDR3. D genes are given only for firm matches. Clone size is stated in some rows and not others, as once, few, many or a class when expanded.

TRBV7-9	12	TRBJ2-7	once	NA	TGTGCCAGCAGCTTAGCACCGCGGGAGCAGTACTTC	CASSLAPREQYF
TRBV27	14	TRBJ2-2	NA	NA	TGTGCCACCTCTCCCGGGACCAACACCGGGGAGCTGTTTTTT	CATSPGTNTGELFF
TRBV12-5	13	TRBJ2-3	NA	TRBD1	TGTGCTAGTGGTGGGACAGGTGCAGATACGCAGTATTTT	CASGGTGADTQYF
TRBV6-1	19	TRBJ2-6	NA	TRBD1	TGTGCCAGCAGTGAACCACCGGGACAGGGGGCTGCCGGGGCCAACGTCCTGACTTTC	CASSEPPGQGAAGANVLTF
TRBV12-5	14	TRBJ2-2	NA	TRBD1	TGTGCTAGTGGTTTGGGACAGGGGTCCGGGGAGCTGTTTTTT	CASGLGQGSGELFF
TRBV15	14	TRBJ2-7	NA	NA	TGTGCCACCAGCAGAGAATGGTCTAGCTACGAGCAGTACTTC	CATSREWSSYEQYF
TRBV5-1	16	TRBJ2-7	NA	NA	TGCGCCAGCAGCTTGGGGATAGGGCAAGCCTCCTACGAGCAGTACTTC	CASSLGIGQASYEQYF
TRBV28	16	TRBJ2-3	NA	NA	TGTGCCAGCAGTTTACCACTCGGGGGTAGCACAGATACGCAGTATTTT	CASSLPLGGSTDTQYF
TRBV19	15	TRBJ1-4	NA	NA	TGTGCCAGTGCGAACTCCGGCGGGGACCTTGAAAAACTGTTTTTT	CASANSGGDLEKLFF
TRBV28	15	TRBJ1-5	NA	NA	TGTGCCAGCAGTCCTCGTCATTATAGCAATCAGCCCCAGCATTTT	CASSPRHYSNQPQHF
TRBV7-9	16	TRBJ2-7	NA	NA	TGTGCCAGCAGCGCCTCCTCAGGGGACCCGCCGGACGAGCAGTACTTC	CASSASSGDPPDEQYF
TRBV7-9	17	TRBJ2-5	NA	NA	TGTGCCAGCAGCTTAGCCCGTCAAGGCACTGGCCAGGAGACCCAGTACTTC	CASSLARQGTGQETQYF
TRBV10-3	20	TRBJ2-6	NA	TRBD2	TGTGCCATCAGTGATAGGATGGGACTAGCGGGAGTAAGTGGGGCCAACGTCCTGACTTTC	CAISDRMGLAGVSGANVLTF
TRBV11-3	14	TRBJ1-2	NA	NA	TGTGCCAGCAGCTTAGCAAACAGGGACTATGGCTACACCTTC	CASSLANRDYGYTF
TRBV7-9	12	TRBJ2-7	NA	TRBD1	TGTGCCAGCAGTTCAGGGGGCATCGAGCAGTACTTC	CASSSGGIEQYF
TRBV11-3	18	TRBJ2-1	NA	TRBD2	TGTGCCAGCAGCTTAGGTTCAGCGGGAGAGGGGGTTTACAATGAGCAGTTCTTC	CASSLGSAGEGVYNEQFF
TRBV28	12	TRBJ2-7	NA	NA	TGTGCCAGCAGTTTCAAGGGTTACGAGCAGTACTTC	CASSFKGYEQYF
TRBV27	14	TRBJ1-1	NA	NA	TGTGCCAGCAGCGTAGGGCCTCTGAACACTGAAGCTTTCTTT	CASSVGPLNTEAFF
TRBV4-1	14	TRBJ2-7	NA	NA	TGCGCCAGCAGCCAAGAGGCGGCTTCCTACGAGCAGTACTTC	CASSQEAASYEQYF
TRBV6-6	16	TRBJ2-7	NA	NA	TGTGCCAGCAGTTACAGGCTTCAGGCTAGCTCCTACGAGCAGTACTTC	CASSYRLQASSYEQYF
TRBV7-2	17	TRBJ1-5	NA	NA	TGTGCCAGCAGCTTCGACAGAGGGTCGGGTAGCAATCAGCCCCAGCATTTT	CASSFDRGSGSNQPQHF
TRBV19	11	TRBJ1-1	once	NA	TGTGCCAGTAGTATCAGCTATGAAGCTTTCTTT	CASSISYEAFF
TRBV4-2	11	TRBJ2-7	NA	NA	TGTGCCAGCAGCTCGACCTACGAGCAGTACTTC	CASSSTYEQYF
TRBV9	13	TRBJ2-2	NA	NA	TGTGCCAGCAGCGCCTCTGGGACCGGGGAGCTGTTTTTT	CASSASGTGELFF
TRBV7-9	15	TRBJ2-7	NA	NA	TGTGCCAGCAGCCGAAGACGGGTTAACTCCTACGAGCAGTACTTC	CASSRRRVNSYEQYF
TRBV6-6	16	TRBJ2-1	once	NA	TGTGCCAGCAGTCCACGGGGGAGCATGGAGGACAATGAGCAGTTCTTC	CASSPRGSMEDNEQFF
TRBV7-9	12	TRBJ2-4	NA	NA	TGTGCCAGCAGCTTAAGGCTCTTCATTCAGTACTTC	CASSLRLFIQYF
TRBV5-6	15	TRBJ2-3	NA	NA	TGTGCCAGCAGCCCGTCAGGGTTGAGCGGAGATACGCAGTATTTT	CASSPSGLSGDTQYF
TRBV6-5	16	TRBJ1-2	NA	NA	TGTGCCAGCAGTTACTCGAGGGCAGCAAGAAACTATGGCTACACCTTC	CASSYSRAARNYGYTF
TRBV5-1	12	TRBJ2-7	NA	NA	TGCGCCAGCAGTTCAGAGGGATACGAGCAGTACTTC	CASSSEGYEQYF
TRBV7-2	13	TRBJ2-2	NA	NA	TGTGCCAGCAGCTTCGGGAACACCGGGGAGCTGTTTTTT	CASSFGNTGELFF
TRBV19	13	TRBJ1-1	NA	TRBD1	TGTGCCAGTAGTATCCCCGGGACAGTGGAAGCTTTCTTT	CASSIPGTVEAFF
TRBV29-1	11	TRBJ1-2	NA	NA	TGCAGCGCCATAGCGAACTATGGCTACACCTTC	CSAIANYGYTF
TRBV5-5	15	TRBJ2-7	NA	NA	TGTGCCAGCAGCTTGTATTTAGGGGACTCCTACGAGCAGTACTTC	CASSLYLGDSYEQYF
TRBV7-6	15	TRBJ2-1	NA	TRBD2	TGTGCCAGCAGTCTCGGGACTAGCGGTTACAATGAGCAGTTCTTC	CASSLGTSGYNEQFF
TRBV28	16	TRBJ2-7	NA	TRBD2	TGTGCCAGCAGTGACGCCTCGAGCGGGAGGAACTACGAGCAGTACTTC	CASSDASSGRNYEQYF
TRBV28	18	TRBJ2-4	NA	TRBD2	TGTGCCAGCAGACCCACCTCCGGGACTAGCGCGGCCAAAAACATTCAGTACTTC	CASRPTSGTSAAKNIQYF
TRBV11-2	14	TRBJ1-2	NA	TRBD1	TGTGCCAGCAGCCTGACAGGGGAGGGCTATGGCTACACCTTC	CASSLTGEGYGYTF
TRBV7-9	16	TRBJ1-4	NA	TRBD1	TGTGCCAGCAGCCAAGGAGGGACAGGGGTTAATGAAAAACTGTTTTTT	CASSQGGTGVNEKLFF
TRBV2	14	TRBJ1-1	NA	TRBD1	TGTGCCACCGGGGACAGAAGAATGAACACTGAAGCTTTCTTT	CATGDRRMNTEAFF
TRBV10-3	18	TRBJ2-1	few	TRBD2	TGTGCCATCAGTGAGTCGGTAACTAGCGGGCCCCATAGGTATGAGCAGTTCTTC	CAISESVTSGPHRYEQFF
TRBV7-8	16	TRBJ2-3	NA	TRBD2	TGTGCCAGCAGCTTACTTAGGCGGGAGATTACAGATACGCAGTATTTT	CASSLLRREITDTQYF
TRBV7-7	16	TRBJ2-3	NA	TRBD2	TGTGCTAGCCAACCGTGGGCGGGAGGGCGCGCAGATACGCAGTATTTT	CASQPWAGGRADTQYF
TRBV10-2	13	TRBJ2-2	NA	NA	TGCGCCAGCACCCCTGTCTTCGCCGGGGAGCTGTTTTTT	CASTPVFAGELFF
TRBV11-2	14	TRBJ2-7	NA	NA	TGTGCCAGCAGCTTTGGGGCGGGGACCTACGAGCAGTACTTC	CASSFGAGTYEQYF
TRBV28	14	TRBJ1-1	NA	NA	TGTGCCAGCAGTTCGCCCCACAGGAACACTGAAGCTTTCTTT	CASSSPHRNTEAFF
TRBV4-2	13	TRBJ1-1	NA	TRBD1	TGTGCCAGCAGCGACACAGGGGACACTGAAGCTTTCTTT	CASSDTGDTEAFF
TRBV7-9	15	TRBJ1-4	NA	NA	TGTGCCAGCAGCCCACGTGCCTCTCTGGATGAAAAACTGTTTTTT	CASSPRASLDEKLFF
TRBV5-1	14	TRBJ2-7	NA	TRBD1	TGCGCCAGCAGTAAGGGACAGGGAGCCTACGAGCAGTACTTC	CASSKGQGAYEQYF
TRBV9	13	TRBJ2-5	NA	NA	TGTGCCAGCAGCGTAGGTGGCCGGGAGACCCAGTACTTC	CASSVGGRETQYF
TRBV7-9	15	TRBJ2-2	NA	NA	TGTGCCAGCAGCTCAGGGGCCACGAGAACCGGGGAGCTGTTTTTT	CASSSGATRTGELFF
TRBV5-6	17	TRBJ2-5	NA	TRBD1	TGTGCCAGCAGCCAGGACAGGGGACTGGGGGGCCAAGAGACCCAGTACTTC	CASSQDRGLGGQETQYF
TRBV29-1	15	TRBJ2-4	NA	NA	TGCAGCGTTGAAGATACTCCAGGTTCCAAAAACATTCAGTACTTC	CSVEDTPGSKNIQYF